These 10 T cell receptor beta chains originate from one sample sequenced in a study of T cells in Graves' hyperthyroidism and ophthalmopathy (dated by TCRdb to between 2019 and 2020). The library was generated by multiplex PCR. TCRdb shows the sequencer as Illumina HiSeq 2000. The TCR beta CDR3 regions were amplified from the RNA transcripts. A first-round RT-PCR of the TCR CDR3 used the HTBI primer set with the Qiagen OneStep RT-PCR kit. The public reads were reprocessed in TCRdb via fastp at Q25 and MiXCR, keeping in-frame beta chains. Every CDR3 protein is listed once, alongside the most common genes and DNA of its rows. The sample table records under 450,000 distinct CDR3 sequences; less than 20% of these occur just once. Over 7.5% of the sample is held by the ten biggest clonotypes. The specimen sequenced was blood. The origin of the receptors is a young woman with Graves' hyperthyroidism.

This clonotype was counted many times. The rearrangement links TRBV2 to TRBJ1-1; D is undetermined. Germline lookup yields CDR1 SNHLY and CDR2 FYNNEI. Trimming pared 5 bases from V and 1 base from J, leaving 11 bases between. The CDR3 sequence is 14 residues long. CDR3: CASSPRGRNTEAFF. CDR3 nucleotide sequence: TGTGCCAGCAGTCCGAGAGGGAGGAACACTGAAGCTTTCTTT.

The chain joins TRBV5-8 to TRBJ2-5; the D gene is possibly TRBD1 (6 bases). Germline CDR1 SGHTS, CDR2 YDEGEE. V gave up 1 base and J gave up 2 bases, with 15 bases separating them. The CDR3 spans 16 residues. The chain's CDR3 is CASSLNSDSRQETQYF. The CDR3 DNA reads as TGTGCCAGCAGCTTGAATTCGGACAGTCGGCAAGAGACCCAGTACTTC. The full variable domain, with the rest looked up from reference TRBV5-8 and TRBJ2-5, is EAGVTQSPTHLIKTRGQQATLRCSPISGHTSVYWYQQALGLGLQFLLWYDEGEERNRGNFPPRFSGRQFPNYSSELNVNALELEDSALYLCASSLNSDSRQETQYFGPGTRLLVL.

This clonotype was detected many times. J is TRBJ2-7 and V is TRBV7-9, with 10 bases that match TRBD2. V gave up 3 bases and J gave up 6 bases; unmatched junction bases: 11. Germline V gene sequence: CDR1 SEHNR, CDR2 FQNEAQ (reference sequence). This CDR3 contains 16 residues. CDR3 region: CASSLERLAGVGEQYF. The CDR3 DNA is TGTGCCAGCAGCTTGGAGAGGCTAGCGGGAGTGGGCGAGCAGTACTTC.

This clonotype was observed many times. The chain joins TRBV7-9 to TRBJ2-7, with 13 bases aligning to TRBD2. Germline values: CDR1 SEHNR, CDR2 FQNEAQ (reference sequence). CDR3 length equals 16 residues. V dropped 5 bases and J dropped 3; count of bases not matched to a gene: 7. Here the CDR3 reads CASSTPGLAGDYEQYF. CDR3 bases: TGTGCCAGCAGCACCCCAGGACTAGCGGGGGACTACGAGCAGTACTTC.

In its sample, this clonotype was seen many times. The rearrangement links TRBV28 to TRBJ1-2; D gene ambiguous. CDR1 and CDR2 (germline): MDHEN, SYDVKM. V gave up 6 bases and J gave up 8 bases, with 19 bases separating them. CDR3 length: 14 residues. CDR3 in amino acids: CASRDPGPSGGYTF. The CDR3 DNA reads as TGTGCCAGCAGAGACCCAGGACCGTCAGGAGGCTACACCTTC.

This clonotype was detected ten times or more. The chain is built from TRBV6-1 and TRBJ1-2; 8 bases fit TRBD1. Germline lookup yields CDR1 MNHNS and CDR2 SASEGT. The trim removed 7 bases at V and 5 bases at J, leaving 12 bases unmatched. This CDR3 contains 15 residues. CDR3 coding DNA: TGTGCCAGCACCCGGATGAAACAGGGGGGATATGGCTACACCTTC. Protein product: CASTRMKQGGYGYTF.

This clonotype was seen repeatedly, ten times or more. The V call is TRBV4-1, the J call TRBJ1-5; D is perhaps TRBD1 (6 bases). The CDR3 spans 17 residues. CDR1 is MGHRA, CDR2 YSYEKL, per germline. V was trimmed by 1 base and J by 0 bases, leaving 13 bases between them. CDR3 amino acids: CASSQVLRGASNQPQHF. The CDR3, as DNA: TGCGCCAGCAGCCAAGTCTTGAGGGGGGCTAGCAATCAGCCCCAGCATTTT.

This clonotype was seen at least ten times. The chain is built from TRBV12-3 or TRBV12-4 and TRBJ2-1; 11 positions agree with TRBD2. The J segment lost 10 bases and the V segment lost 3 bases, leaving 8 bases of the junction unmatched. This CDR3 contains 15 residues. The CDR3, as DNA: TGTGCCAGCAGTTTCGCACTAGCGGGGGAACAGGAGCAGTTCTTC. Encoded protein: CASSFALAGEQEQFF.

This clonotype was observed a handful of times. This may come from a read error, since a much larger clone is one base off. CDR3 sequence: CASSFKQRSAEKLFF. The CDR3 DNA reads TGTGCCAGCAGCTTCAAACAGAGATCGGCTGAAAAACTGTTTTTT. J is TRBJ1-4 and V is TRBV7-6; D is unresolved. The germline V gene has CDR1 SGHVS and CDR2 FNYEAQ. The CDR3 runs 15 residues. Trimming took 3 bases from V and 7 from J, leaving 15 bases between them.

This clonotype was found once. The CDR3 bases are TGTGCCAGCAACTCGCCAGGGGTTTCTGGAAACACCATATATTTT. This gives the protein CASNSPGVSGNTIYF. V and J are TRBV7-2 and TRBJ1-3, with TRBD1 as a possible D gene (6 bases). The V gene's germline CDR1 is SGHTA and CDR2 FQGNSA. The CDR3 totals 15 residues. Trimming stripped 7 bases from V and 1 base from J, with 14 bases between.